What follows are 25 T cell receptor beta chains derived from one specimen sequenced in a study of blood T cell repertoires in COVID-19. Clones were read by immunoSEQ multiplex PCR, and TCRdb kept only the in-frame ones, dropping some. This table has some 73,000 clones, roughly 90% appearing once. Sequencing was performed on peripheral blood. These receptors were collected from an elderly man with COVID-19, enrolled during active disease.

This chain links TRBV28 with TRBJ1-2; D uncertain. The V end was cut by 5 bases, the J end by 7 bases, with 17 bases between. This CDR3 is 14 amino acids long. CDR1 and CDR2 (germline): MDHEN, SYDVKM. The CDR3 sequence is CASSTRGPKSGYTF. In DNA form, the CDR3 reads TGTGCCAGCAGTACTCGGGGTCCCAAGTCTGGCTACACCTTC.

Note on this clone: Within the sample, other DNA sequences also encode this same CDR3. The chain joins TRBV6-5 to TRBJ1-2; 10 bases match TRBD1. Germline assignment: CDR1 MNHEY and CDR2 SVGAGI. V was pared by 6 bases and J by 4 bases, with 8 bases of the junction left unmatched. The CDR3 loop spans 15 amino acids. The CDR3 spells CASRDRDRGGYGYTF. CDR3 DNA sequence: TGTGCCAGCAGGGACCGGGACAGGGGTGGCTATGGCTACACCTTC.

V gene TRBV18 combines with J gene TRBJ1-1; perhaps TRBD1 as D (5 bases). V was shortened by 6 bases and J by 2 bases, with 13 bases between the two germline ends. The CDR3 is 14 amino acids. CDR1 KGHSH and CDR2 LQKENI come from the germline V gene. The CDR3 DNA reads as TGTGCCAGCTCGCTGGACATGGGAAACACTGAAGCTTTCTTT. Protein product: CASSLDMGNTEAFF.

This sequence joins TRBV12-5 and TRBJ2-3, with D maybe TRBD2 (5 bases). The V end lost 5 bases, the J end lost 3 bases, and 12 bases lay between the germline ends. The CDR3 has 14 residues. The germline V gene has CDR1 LGHNT and CDR2 FRNRAP. CDR3 bases: TGTGCTAGTGGTCCCGGACTCTCGACAGATACGCAGTATTTT. Its protein is CASGPGLSTDTQYF. The full variable domain, its missing parts supplied by reference TRBV12-5 and TRBJ2-3, is DARVTQTPRHKVTEMGQEVTMRCQPILGHNTVFWYRQTMMQGLELLAYFRNRAPLDDSGMPKDRFSAEMPDATLATLKIQPSEPRDSAVYFCASGPGLSTDTQYFGPGTRLTVL.

The chain carries TRBV3-1 (or the pseudogene TRBV3-2) and TRBJ1-2; a weak D match, TRBD1 (5 bases). CDR1 is LGHDT, CDR2 YNNKEL, per germline (reference sequence). This CDR3 region has 15 residues. Trimming stripped 0 bases from V and 4 bases from J, with 12 bases between. The CDR3 spells CASSQEVGRVYGYTF. The CDR3 DNA sequence: TGTGCCAGCAGCCAAGAGGTGGGCAGGGTCTATGGCTACACCTTC.

The chain couples TRBV7-9 to TRBJ2-2; D is possibly TRBD2 (6 bases). Germline V gene sequence: CDR1 SEHNR, CDR2 FQNEAQ (reference sequence). V gave up 2 bases and J gave up 7 bases, with 11 bases separating them. This CDR3 comprises 14 residues. The DNA for the CDR3 is TGTGCCAGCAGCTTACAGGGAGGAGACGGGGAGCTGTTTTTT. Amino acids: CASSLQGGDGELFF.

This clone appeared a single time. The chain uses TRBV19 and TRBJ2-5; no clear D gene. The V end lost 1 base, the J end lost 2 bases, and 8 bases lay between the germline ends. Germline values: CDR1 LNHDA, CDR2 SQIVND (reference sequence). The CDR3 totals 14 residues. The CDR3 is CASSIVWQQETQYF. The CDR3 DNA reads TGTGCCAGTAGTATAGTGTGGCAGCAAGAGACCCAGTACTTC.

This clone was seen just once. The chain couples TRBV6-1 to TRBJ1-2; D not certain. Trimming left V 2 bases short and J 3 bases short, with 4 bases between. CDR3 length equals 12 residues. The germline V gene has CDR1 MNHNS and CDR2 SASEGT. CDR3 DNA: TGTGCCAGCAGTGAAAGAGACTATGGCTACACCTTC. It yields the protein CASSERDYGYTF.

The CDR3 sequence: CSVERQHLWGGSSTDTQYF. The CDR3 bases are TGCAGCGTGGAACGACAGCACCTGTGGGGGGGTTCTAGCACAGATACGCAGTATTTT. This sequence joins TRBV29-1 and TRBJ2-3, with 7 bases identical to TRBD2. V shed 6 bases and J 0 bases; nucleotides not matched to a gene: 21. The CDR3 runs to 19 residues. The germline V gene encodes CDR1 SQVTM and CDR2 ANQGSEA.

V usage is TRBV10-3 and J usage is TRBJ1-6; 7 bases are a match to TRBD1. There are 15 residues in the CDR3. CDR1 and CDR2 from the germline V gene are ENHRY and SYGVKD. The J segment lost 5 bases and the V segment lost 4 bases, leaving 5 bases of the junction unmatched. CDR3 amino acids: CAISVRDSDNSPLHF. CDR3 nucleotides: TGTGCCATCAGTGTACGGGACAGCGATAATTCACCCCTCCACTTT.

The gene calls are TRBV19 and TRBJ1-1; TRBD1 matches at 9 bases. This CDR3 is built from 14 residues. V trimming: 5 bases; J trimming: 4 bases; junction bases outside the gene matches: 5. From germline, CDR1 is LNHDA and CDR2 SQIVND (reference sequence). This CDR3 is CASSRGTGSTEAFF. The CDR3 bases are TGTGCCAGTAGTCGGGGGACAGGGAGCACTGAAGCTTTCTTT.

CDR3 sequence: CASSQGQGSTEAFF. In DNA, the CDR3 is TGTGCCAGCAGCCAAGGACAGGGCAGCACTGAAGCTTTCTTT. V gene TRBV11-2 combines with J gene TRBJ1-1, with TRBD1 matching 8 bases. The junction had 6 bases not matched to a gene; V was cut back by 5 bases and J by 4 bases. This CDR3 contains 14 residues. Germline V gene data show CDR1 as SGHAT and CDR2 as FQNNGV.

The chain employs TRBV4-1 and TRBJ2-2; the D gene is possibly TRBD2 (5 bases). The CDR3 totals 14 residues. Trimming left V 2 bases short and J 11 bases short, with 15 bases between. The V gene's germline CDR1 is MGHRA and CDR2 YSYEKL. The CDR3 region is CASSQFDLEGELFF. CDR3 nucleotides: TGCGCCAGCAGCCAATTTGATTTAGAGGGCGAGCTGTTTTTT.

This sequence joins TRBV7-8 and TRBJ2-1; perhaps TRBD1 as D (6 bases). Germline assignment: CDR1 SGHVS and CDR2 FQNEAQ. V gave up 2 bases and J gave up 2 bases, with 16 bases separating them. The CDR3 has 17 residues. The CDR3: CASSLRQGIGAYNEQFF. For the CDR3, the DNA is TGTGCCAGCAGCTTACGCCAGGGGATCGGGGCCTACAATGAGCAGTTCTTC.

The V gene is TRBV20-1, the J gene TRBJ2-1; D is uncertain. This CDR3 comprises 11 residues. The V end lost 0 bases, the J end lost 6 bases, and 3 bases lay between the germline ends. The germline V gene encodes CDR1 DFQATT and CDR2 SNEGSKA (reference sequence). The CDR3 protein is CSARDGNEQFF. In DNA, the CDR3 is TGCAGTGCTAGAGACGGCAATGAGCAGTTCTTC.

This clone was picked up a small number of times. The chain has TRBV5-1 and TRBJ1-1, with 8 nucleotides matching TRBD1. The CDR3 contains 17 residues. V gave up 4 bases and J gave up 3 bases; unmatched junction bases: 14. CDR1 and CDR2 from the germline V gene are SGHRS and YFSETQ. DNA for the CDR3: TGCGCCAGCAGCACGAATGCACAGGGGGGATCTGACACTGAAGCTTTCTTT. Amino acids: CASSTNAQGGSDTEAFF.

This clone has only one observation. This CDR3 reads CASSYPTTANYGYTF. For the CDR3, the DNA is TGTGCCAGCAGTTACCCGACGACAGCTAACTATGGCTACACCTTC. This chain joins TRBV6-2 or TRBV6-3 and TRBJ1-2; TRBD1 is a possible D gene (5 bases). Trimming pared 2 bases from V and 0 bases from J, leaving 10 bases between. Germline V gene data show CDR1 as MNHEY and CDR2 as SVGEGT. The CDR3 spans 15 residues.

The gene calls are TRBV2 and TRBJ2-7; D unresolved. V lost 7 bases, J lost 6 bases, and 19 bases lay in between. The CDR3 has 14 residues. The germline CDR1 and CDR2 sequences are SNHLY and FYNNEI. The CDR3 is CASNRHLTPSEQYF. The DNA of the CDR3 is TGTGCCAGCAACCGACACCTGACCCCCTCCGAGCAGTACTTC.

The chain uses TRBV5-6 and TRBJ1-4, with D possibly matching TRBD1 (6 bases). V was pared by 0 bases and J by 3 bases, with 9 bases between. Germline V gene lookup returns CDR1 SGHDT and CDR2 YYEEEE. The CDR3 spans 15 residues. DNA of the CDR3: TGTGCCAGCAGCTTGGGGACAGCCGCTAATGAAAAACTGTTTTTT. This encodes CASSLGTAANEKLFF.

The genes are TRBV9 and TRBJ2-5; tentatively, D is TRBD1 (6 bases). Germline CDR1 SGDLS, CDR2 YYNGEE. The ends were cut back, 1 base at V and 5 bases at J, with 15 bases in the middle. The CDR3 is made up of 15 amino acids. The DNA for the CDR3 is TGTGCCAGCAGCGTATCGGGACACCCCCTGGAGACCCAGTACTTC. Amino acid sequence: CASSVSGHPLETQYF.

The chain carries TRBV5-1 and TRBJ1-2; D is unresolved. Trimming took off 0 bases at V and 0 bases at J, with 9 bases between the two ends. There are 15 residues in the CDR3. Germline loops: CDR1 SGHRS, CDR2 YFSETQ. CDR3 in DNA: TGCGCCAGCAGCTTGGGTCCGGGTACTAACTATGGCTACACCTTC. Translation: CASSLGPGTNYGYTF.

The rearrangement links TRBV19 to TRBJ1-1, with unresolved D. The germline V gene encodes CDR1 LNHDA and CDR2 SQIVND (reference sequence). The CDR3 loop spans 14 amino acids. V shed 6 bases and J shed 1 base, with 12 bases lying between them. CDR3 nucleotides: TGTGCCAGTAGGAGAGTCTCCCCGAACACTGAAGCTTTCTTT. Translating gives CASRRVSPNTEAFF.

There are a few counts of this clone. This chain connects TRBV9 to TRBJ1-2; D gene ambiguous. Germline V lookup: CDR1 SGDLS, CDR2 YYNGEE. V gave up 0 bases and J gave up 0 bases, with 6 bases separating them. This CDR3 is 14 amino acids long. The CDR3 loop is CASSVGTSNYGYTF. As DNA, the CDR3 is TGTGCCAGCAGCGTAGGGACTTCTAACTATGGCTACACCTTC.

The chain joins TRBV5-6 to TRBJ1-2; TRBD1 agrees at 7 bases. The CDR3 has 16 amino acids. CDR1 SGHDT and CDR2 YYEEEE come from the germline V gene. V was clipped by 0 bases and J by 0 bases; unmatched bases: 5. Written as DNA, the CDR3 is TGTGCCAGCAGCTTGGTCTGGCAGGGGGCTAACTATGGCTACACCTTC. The encoded protein is CASSLVWQGANYGYTF.

V and J are TRBV5-5 and TRBJ2-2; the D is unclear. The CDR3 length is 15 residues. CDR1 is SGHKS and CDR2 is YYEKEE in the germline V gene (reference sequence). V was trimmed by 2 bases and J by 0 bases, leaving 8 bases between them. This CDR3 reads CASSLLLANTGELFF. CDR3 nucleotide sequence: TGTGCCAGCAGCTTACTGCTGGCGAACACCGGGGAGCTGTTTTTT.